This TCR beta chain was captured in a study of identical twins. This clonotype was seen repeatedly, ten times or more. The V gene's germline CDR1 is KGHDR and CDR2 SFDVKD. Trimming took 2 bases from V and 4 from J, leaving 8 bases between them. There are 14 residues in the CDR3. TCRdb re-derived calls from the 5' RACE reads in MiXCR, one entry per CDR3 protein. The repertoire consists of roughly 260,000 distinct CDR3 sequences, with 7.5% occurring once and the leading ten covering under 7%. The same sample was also used in a study of yellow fever vaccine responses in identical twins.

Sequenced material: CD8+ T cells sorted from blood. This rearrangement joins TRBV24-1 to TRBJ2-1, with D unresolved. This clonotype was sampled from a woman between 18 and 30 years old in good health. CDR3 loop: CATSDWKAYNEQFF. As DNA, the CDR3 is TGTGCCACCAGTGATTGGAAGGCATACAATGAGCAGTTCTTC.